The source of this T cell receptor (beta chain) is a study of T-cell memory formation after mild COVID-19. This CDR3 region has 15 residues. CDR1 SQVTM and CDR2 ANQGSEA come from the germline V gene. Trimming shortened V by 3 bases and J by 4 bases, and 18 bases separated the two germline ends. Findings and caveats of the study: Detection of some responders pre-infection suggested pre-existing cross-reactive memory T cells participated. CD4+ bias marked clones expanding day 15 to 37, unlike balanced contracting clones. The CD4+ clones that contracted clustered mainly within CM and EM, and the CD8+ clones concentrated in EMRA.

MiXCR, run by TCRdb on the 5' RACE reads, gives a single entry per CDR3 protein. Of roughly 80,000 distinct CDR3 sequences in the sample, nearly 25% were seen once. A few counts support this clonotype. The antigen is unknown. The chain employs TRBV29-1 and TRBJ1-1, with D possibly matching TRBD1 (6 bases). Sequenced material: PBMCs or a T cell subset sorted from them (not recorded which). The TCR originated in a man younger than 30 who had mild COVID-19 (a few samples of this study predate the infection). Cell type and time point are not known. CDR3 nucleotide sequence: TGCAGCGTTGAGGGGGCCGGCAGGCTGGGCACTGAAGCTTTCTTT. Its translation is CSVEGAGRLGTEAFF.